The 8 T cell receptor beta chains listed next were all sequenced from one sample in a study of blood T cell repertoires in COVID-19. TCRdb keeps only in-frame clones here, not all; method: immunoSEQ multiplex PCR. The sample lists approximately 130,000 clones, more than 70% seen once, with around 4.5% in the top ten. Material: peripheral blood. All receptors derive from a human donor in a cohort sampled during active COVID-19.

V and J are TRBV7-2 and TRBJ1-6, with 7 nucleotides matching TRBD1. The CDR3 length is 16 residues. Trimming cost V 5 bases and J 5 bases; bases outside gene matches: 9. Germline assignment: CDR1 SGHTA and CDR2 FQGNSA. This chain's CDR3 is CASSASPGQNNSPLHF. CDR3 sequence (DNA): TGTGCCAGCAGCGCCAGCCCGGGACAGAATAATTCACCCCTCCACTTT.

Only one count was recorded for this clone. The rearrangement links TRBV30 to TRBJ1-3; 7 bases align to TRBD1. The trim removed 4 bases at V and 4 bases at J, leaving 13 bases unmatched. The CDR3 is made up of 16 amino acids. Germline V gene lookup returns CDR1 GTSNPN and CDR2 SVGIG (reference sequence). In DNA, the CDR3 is TGTGCCTGGACCCACGCGGCAGGGGGTACCGGAAACACCATATATTTT. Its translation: CAWTHAAGGTGNTIYF. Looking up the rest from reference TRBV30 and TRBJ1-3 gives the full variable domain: SQTIHQWPATLVQPVGSPLSLECTVEGTSNPNLYWYRQAAGRGLQLLFYSVGIGQISSEVPQNLSASRPQDRQFILSSKKLLLSDSGFYLCAWTHAAGGTGNTIYFGEGSWLTVV.

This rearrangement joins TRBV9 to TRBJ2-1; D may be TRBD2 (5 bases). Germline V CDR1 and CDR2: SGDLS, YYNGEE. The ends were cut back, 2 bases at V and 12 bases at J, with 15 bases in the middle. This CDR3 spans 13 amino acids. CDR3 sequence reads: CASSVGQLAGQFF. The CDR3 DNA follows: TGTGCCAGCAGCGTCGGTCAGTTGGCGGGGCAGTTCTTC.

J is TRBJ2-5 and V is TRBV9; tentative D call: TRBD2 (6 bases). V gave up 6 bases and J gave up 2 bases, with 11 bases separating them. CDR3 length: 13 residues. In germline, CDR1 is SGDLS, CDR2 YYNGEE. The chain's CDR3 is CASTRDSQETQYF. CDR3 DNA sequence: TGTGCCAGCACGCGGGATTCACAAGAGACCCAGTACTTC. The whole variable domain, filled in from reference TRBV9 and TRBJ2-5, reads DSGVTQTPKHLITATGQRVTLRCSPRSGDLSVYWYQQSLDQGLQFLIQYYNGEERAKGNILERFSAQQFPDLHSELNLSSLELGDSALYFCASTRDSQETQYFGPGTRLLVL.

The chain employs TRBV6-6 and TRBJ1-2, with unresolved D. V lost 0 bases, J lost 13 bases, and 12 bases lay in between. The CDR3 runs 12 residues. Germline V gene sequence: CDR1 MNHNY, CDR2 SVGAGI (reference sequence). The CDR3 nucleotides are TGTGCCAGCAGTTACTCCCGCGCGGCCCTCACCTTC. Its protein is CASSYSRAALTF.

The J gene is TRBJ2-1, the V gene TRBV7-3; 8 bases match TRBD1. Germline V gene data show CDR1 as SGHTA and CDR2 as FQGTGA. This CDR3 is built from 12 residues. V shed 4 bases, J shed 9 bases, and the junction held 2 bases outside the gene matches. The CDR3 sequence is CASSYTGGEQFF. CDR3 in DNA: TGTGCCAGCAGCTACACAGGGGGTGAGCAGTTCTTC.

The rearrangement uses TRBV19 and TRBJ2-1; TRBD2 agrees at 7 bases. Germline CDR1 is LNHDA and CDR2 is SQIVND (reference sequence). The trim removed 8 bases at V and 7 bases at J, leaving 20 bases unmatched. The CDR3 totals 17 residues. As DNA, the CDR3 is TGTGCCAGTTTTCCACTAAGCGGCGGGAGTTCCCCGAATGAGCAGTTCTTC. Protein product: CASFPLSGGSSPNEQFF.

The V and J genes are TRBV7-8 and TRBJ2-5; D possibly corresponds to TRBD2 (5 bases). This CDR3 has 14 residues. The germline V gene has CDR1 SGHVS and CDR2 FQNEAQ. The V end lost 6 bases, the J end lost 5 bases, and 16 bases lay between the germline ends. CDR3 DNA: TGTGCCAGCAGTCCCCCCCGGGGAAAGGAGACCCAGTACTTC. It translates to CASSPPRGKETQYF.